A selection of T cell receptor beta chains follows, all from one sample in a study of blood T cell repertoires in COVID-19. The data were produced by immunoSEQ multiplex PCR, yet TCRdb's version contains in-frame clones alone and is incomplete. The data contain about 160,000 clones, over 70% of them singletons. The specimen sequenced was peripheral blood. The receptors shown here come from an older man with acute or convalescent COVID-19. CDR3s include the opening cysteine and the closing phenylalanine or tryptophan. A D gene is named only where the DNA matches it firmly. For some rows the clone size is stated as once, few or many, or as a class when expanded; others skip it.

v_gene	d_gene	abundance	j_gene	CDR3aa	CDR3nt
TRBV5-1	TRBD1	once	TRBJ1-5	CASSPGTGRPQHF	TGCGCCAGCAGCCCAGGGACAGGGCGGCCCCAGCATTTT
TRBV29-1	-	-	TRBJ1-1	CSVASQGGTEAFF	TGCAGCGTTGCAAGTCAGGGAGGGACTGAAGCTTTCTTT
TRBV18	-	-	TRBJ1-3	CASSPLDRPLAGNTIYF	TGTGCCAGCTCACCACTAGACAGACCCTTGGCTGGAAACACCATATATTTT
TRBV27	TRBD1	-	TRBJ1-6	CASSPRTGERISLHF	TGTGCCAGCAGTCCAAGGACAGGGGAACGTATTTCCCTCCACTTT
TRBV23-1	-	-	TRBJ1-1	CASSQNRPGHSVPNTEAFF	TGCGCCAGCAGTCAAAACCGTCCGGGACACTCGGTCCCGAACACTGAAGCTTTCTTT
TRBV7-2	TRBD2	few	TRBJ2-3	CASSFDGSGASTDTQYF	TGTGCCAGCAGCTTTGACGGAAGCGGGGCTAGCACAGATACGCAGTATTTT
TRBV7-2	TRBD2	-	TRBJ2-3	CASSHYTSGGAGYTQYF	TGTGCCAGCAGCCACTATACTAGCGGGGGGGCCGGGTATACGCAGTATTTT
TRBV29-1	-	-	TRBJ2-1	CSVERQDKYNEQFF	TGCAGCGTTGAACGCCAGGACAAGTACAATGAGCAGTTCTTC
TRBV10-2	TRBD2	-	TRBJ2-7	CASSEIRAGGPGEQYF	TGCGCCAGCAGTGAGATCCGGGCGGGAGGGCCAGGGGAGCAGTACTTC
TRBV5-1	-	-	TRBJ1-3	CASSTVVGGSNTIYF	TGCGCCAGCAGCACCGTCGTGGGGGGAAGTAACACCATATATTTT
TRBV27	-	-	TRBJ1-5	CASSSGPQPQHF	TGTGCCAGCAGTTCAGGCCCCCAGCCCCAGCATTTT
TRBV7-2	TRBD1	-	TRBJ2-1	CASSLAGTGPYNEQFF	TGTGCCAGCAGCTTAGCGGGGACAGGTCCCTACAATGAGCAGTTCTTC
TRBV5-1	TRBD2	-	TRBJ2-1	CASQTSGVYNEQFF	TGCGCCAGCCAGACTAGCGGGGTCTACAATGAGCAGTTCTTC
TRBV28	TRBD2	-	TRBJ2-3	CASSLAGSRADTQYF	TGTGCCAGCAGCCTAGCGGGTTCTCGGGCAGATACGCAGTATTTT
TRBV19	-	-	TRBJ1-4	CATGTSPLATNEKLFF	TGTGCCACCGGGACATCCCCGCTTGCAACTAATGAAAAACTGTTTTTT
TRBV30	-	few	TRBJ1-4	CAWSADTVVKLFF	TGTGCCTGGTCGGCTGACACAGTCGTAAAACTGTTTTTT
TRBV7-2	TRBD1	-	TRBJ2-2	CASSAGTANTGELFF	TGTGCCAGCAGCGCCGGGACAGCGAACACCGGGGAGCTGTTTTTT
TRBV7-2	-	-	TRBJ2-1	CASSFRPQANEQFF	TGTGCCAGCAGCTTTAGGCCCCAGGCGAATGAGCAGTTCTTC
TRBV5-5	TRBD2	-	TRBJ2-1	CASSHLGLANNEQFF	TGTGCCAGCAGTCATCTGGGACTAGCGAACAATGAGCAGTTCTTC
TRBV6-5	TRBD1	-	TRBJ1-5	CASSMDRDPNQPQHF	TGTGCCAGCAGTATGGACAGGGATCCCAATCAGCCCCAGCATTTT
TRBV6-5	-	-	TRBJ1-5	CASSSQGSDQPQHF	TGTGCCAGCAGTTCCCAGGGGTCGGATCAGCCCCAGCATTTT
TRBV5-4	-	-	TRBJ2-3	CASSGAPLGSGTDTQYF	TGTGCCAGCAGCGGCGCCCCTCTAGGTAGCGGCACAGATACGCAGTATTTT
TRBV28	-	-	TRBJ1-5	CASSLTDQPQHF	TGTGCCAGCAGTCTCACAGATCAGCCCCAGCATTTT
TRBV27	-	-	TRBJ2-3	CASTGLGGHTDTQYF	TGTGCCAGCACGGGGTTGGGGGGGCACACAGATACGCAGTATTTT
TRBV7-2	TRBD1	-	TRBJ2-7	CASSLIPRDRRSEQYF	TGTGCCAGCAGCCTAATCCCCCGGGACAGGAGGTCCGAGCAGTACTTC
TRBV2	TRBD2	-	TRBJ2-5	CASSEGSTSRQETQYF	TGTGCCAGCAGTGAGGGATCGACTAGCAGACAAGAGACCCAGTACTTC
TRBV27	-	-	TRBJ1-1	CASSPGQMNTEAFF	TGTGCCAGCAGTCCGGGACAAATGAACACTGAAGCTTTCTTT
TRBV3-1/TRBV3-2	-	-	TRBJ1-4	CASSSLSGTINEKLFF	TGTGCCAGCAGCTCCCTTAGCGGGACAATCAATGAAAAACTGTTTTTT
TRBV19	-	-	TRBJ2-5	CASSIGAGGETQYF	TGTGCCAGTAGTATAGGGGCAGGGGGGGAGACCCAGTACTTC
TRBV14	-	-	TRBJ2-3	CASSQGATDTQYF	TGTGCCAGCAGCCAAGGGGCTACAGATACGCAGTATTTT
TRBV3-1/TRBV3-2	-	-	TRBJ1-1	CASSRRTHEAFF	TGTGCCAGCAGCCGAAGGACACATGAAGCTTTCTTT
TRBV19	TRBD2	-	TRBJ2-1	CASSLGLANYNEQFF	TGTGCCAGTAGCCTGGGACTAGCGAACTACAATGAGCAGTTCTTC
TRBV19	-	few	TRBJ2-2	CAMLSRVTGELFF	TGTGCCATGCTAAGCAGGGTCACCGGGGAGCTGTTTTTT
TRBV7-6	TRBD2	once	TRBJ2-2	CASSPGLAGLRTGELFF	TGTGCCAGCAGCCCAGGACTAGCGGGTTTGAGGACCGGGGAGCTGTTTTTT
TRBV18	-	-	TRBJ2-3	CASSHARKPDTQYF	TGTGCCAGCTCACACGCCCGCAAGCCAGATACGCAGTATTTT
TRBV27	-	-	TRBJ2-2	CASSPYLIVGELFF	TGTGCCAGCAGTCCCTACCTGATTGTGGGGGAGCTGTTTTTT
TRBV18	-	-	TRBJ1-5	CASSPRGRGGNQPQHF	TGTGCCAGCTCACCACGTGGGAGGGGTGGCAATCAGCCCCAGCATTTT
TRBV11-3	-	-	TRBJ1-2	CASSQDGLGGYTF	TGTGCCAGCAGTCAGGACGGACTGGGAGGCTACACCTTC
TRBV5-4	TRBD2	-	TRBJ2-1	CASTERGGYYEQFF	TGTGCCAGCACCGAGCGGGGGGGGTATTATGAGCAGTTCTTC
TRBV7-9	-	-	TRBJ1-2	CASSLRAAGYGYTF	TGTGCCAGCAGCTTGCGGGCAGCGGGGTATGGCTACACCTTC
TRBV6-5	-	-	TRBJ1-6	CASSYSRTRDSPLHF	TGTGCCAGCAGTTACTCTAGGACAAGGGATTCACCCCTCCACTTT
TRBV9	TRBD2	-	TRBJ2-1	CASSMGLAGLNEQFF	TGTGCCAGCAGCATGGGACTAGCGGGGTTGAATGAGCAGTTCTTC
TRBV3-1/TRBV3-2	TRBD2	-	TRBJ2-4	CASSQDLAGGPGGPYF	TGTGCCAGCAGCCAAGATCTCGCGGGAGGGCCCGGGGGGCCCTACTTC
TRBV10-3	-	-	TRBJ1-1	CASQGREQSSEAFF	TGTGCCTCGCAAGGGAGGGAGCAAAGCTCTGAAGCTTTCTTT
TRBV24-1	-	-	TRBJ1-2	CATSAHGTTNYGYTF	TGTGCCACCAGTGCTCACGGGACAACTAACTATGGCTACACCTTC
TRBV7-2	TRBD1	-	TRBJ1-2	CASSPTVGQGIGYTF	TGTGCCAGCAGCCCCACCGTCGGACAGGGTATTGGCTACACCTTC
TRBV15	TRBD2	-	TRBJ2-1	CATSRLRGPGRGNEQFF	TGTGCCACCAGCAGACTGAGAGGGCCAGGGCGGGGGAATGAGCAGTTCTTC